The T cell receptor (beta chain) described here comes from a study of PD-1 blockade in classical Hodgkin lymphoma. Every patient was affected by relapse after autologous stem cell transplantation, while exposure to brentuximab vedotin was not uniform. Responses achieved at best were complete response, partial response or progressive disease. J gave up 8 bases and V 6 bases, and 3 bases lay outside the gene matches. Germline CDR1 SNHLY, CDR2 FYNNEI. CDR3 length: 11 residues. Study conclusions and caveats: Those achieving complete response showed baseline diversity like newly diagnosed patients.

Notes on this clone: Its matching antigen is unknown.

The data were produced by immunoSEQ multiplex PCR, yet TCRdb's version contains in-frame clones alone and is incomplete. The sample yields about 30,000 clones, approximately 81% seen once. The sequenced sample was peripheral blood mononuclear cells (PBMCs), obtained before the second cycle of nivolumab. The source is a human donor with classical Hodgkin lymphoma. V gene TRBV2 combines with J gene TRBJ1-1; TRBD1 matches at 7 bases. The CDR3 DNA reads as TGTGCCAGCAGGGAGACAGGGGAAGCTTTCTTT. It translates to CASRETGEAFF.